Included here is one T cell receptor (beta chain) sequence, with context. What it binds is not known. This specimen belongs to a study of cytomegalovirus exposure and HLA in healthy donors. The PCR had 60 Vbeta and 13 Jbeta primers. Measured with immunoSEQ multiplex PCR; TCRdb has only the in-frame clones, and not every one. The sample table includes about 91,000 clones. Per the germline V gene, CDR1 is PRHDT and CDR2 is FYEKMQ (reference sequence). This CDR3 is 18 amino acids long. Losses at the gene ends were 5 bases for V and 0 bases for J; bases not matched to a gene: 7. Findings and limits, study-wide: Previous analysis showed most TCR beta V segments were productive about 87% or about 30% of the time. There were 164 TCR beta chains listed as cytomegalovirus-associated. TCR beta sequences reportedly predicted the HLA-A and HLA-B alleles of most subjects accurately.

Participants comprised healthy donors of bone marrow. Source material: PBMCs. The chain employs TRBV13 and TRBJ2-3; 14 bases are shared with TRBD2. The clonotype originates from a woman aged 25 to 45 in good health and CMV-seronegative. CDR3 residues: CASSPRLAGGTSTDTQYF. CDR3 DNA: TGTGCCAGCAGCCCTAGACTAGCGGGAGGGACTAGCACAGATACGCAGTATTTT.